These T cell receptor beta chains were read from a single sample in a study of OX40 agonist ivuxolimab in advanced cancers. Sequencing used immunoSEQ multiplex PCR; TCRdb keeps in-frame clones, though not all of them. Among about 52,000 clones listed, 85% to 95% were seen once. The material sequenced was CD4+ or CD8+ T cells sorted from blood, taken in a trial of the OX40 agonist ivuxolimab. These receptors were collected from an adult with an advanced solid tumor such as melanoma, head and neck, liver or kidney cancer. Both conserved end residues are part of each CDR3. The D gene is left open where the match is weak. A row's size may be missing; if present it is once, few, many or a size class.

D gene	clone size	V gene	J gene	CDR3 DNA	CDR3 protein
NA	NA	TRBV13	TRBJ2-1	TGTGCCAGCAGCTTAGGACAGGAACTCAACAATGAGCAGTTCTTC	CASSLGQELNNEQFF
TRBD1	NA	TRBV28	TRBJ2-3	TGTGCCAGCAGTTTATCCCCGGGACAGCTCTTTGGGACAGATACGCAGTATTTT	CASSLSPGQLFGTDTQYF
TRBD1	NA	TRBV2	TRBJ2-5	TGTGCCAGCAGTGAGTTAGACAGGGTTGAGACCCAGTACTTC	CASSELDRVETQYF
TRBD2	NA	TRBV7-9	TRBJ2-1	TGTGCCAGCAGCTTAGATTTACTAGCGGGAGTCGGCGATGAGCAGTTCTTC	CASSLDLLAGVGDEQFF
NA	NA	TRBV15	TRBJ2-3	TGTGCCACCAGCACCCTACCCGGGAGCCCAGATACGCAGTATTTT	CATSTLPGSPDTQYF
NA	NA	TRBV28	TRBJ1-5	TGTGCCAGCAGTTTTCAGGTCACGGGGCAGCCCCAGCATTTT	CASSFQVTGQPQHF
NA	NA	TRBV30	TRBJ1-2	TGTGCCTGGAGTCCGCGTATAGAAGGCTACACCTTC	CAWSPRIEGYTF
NA	NA	TRBV11-2	TRBJ1-5	TGTGCCAGCAGCTTCGGTGACAATCAGCCCCAGCATTTT	CASSFGDNQPQHF
TRBD1	once	TRBV29-1	TRBJ1-1	TGCAGCGCCCAGGGGGCTGAAGCTTTCTTT	CSAQGAEAFF
NA	NA	TRBV7-2	TRBJ2-7	TGTGCCAGCAGCCCCCTCGAAAACTTCTACGAGCAGTACTTC	CASSPLENFYEQYF
NA	once	TRBV19	TRBJ1-2	TGTGCCAGTAGTATAGATCGGTGGAACAGTGTGGTTGGCTACACCTTC	CASSIDRWNSVVGYTF
NA	NA	TRBV21-1	TRBJ1-5	TGTGCCAGCAGCGGGGCCCGAGACAGGGGGCTGAATCAGCCCCAGCATTTT	CASSGARDRGLNQPQHF
NA	NA	TRBV4-2	TRBJ2-2	TGTGCCAGCAGCCAAGTCCTGAGGGAGGGGGAAACCGGGGAGCTGTTTTTT	CASSQVLREGETGELFF
NA	NA	TRBV4-3	TRBJ2-1	TGCGCCAGCAGCCAAGATCAAGGCTGGGGAATCTACAATGAGCAGTTCTTC	CASSQDQGWGIYNEQFF
NA	few	TRBV9	TRBJ2-3	TGTGCCAGCAGCGTAGATAGCGGACCTTCAGATACGCAGTATTTT	CASSVDSGPSDTQYF
NA	NA	TRBV7-2	TRBJ2-3	TGTGCCAGCAGCTTTCCCACAGATACGCAGTATTTT	CASSFPTDTQYF
NA	NA	TRBV4-3	TRBJ2-1	TGCGCCAGCAGCCAAGAATTCGACTACAATGAGCAGTTCTTC	CASSQEFDYNEQFF
TRBD1	few	TRBV10-3	TRBJ2-1	TGTGCCATCAACGCCGGGACAGAGAACAATGAGCAGTTCTTC	CAINAGTENNEQFF
NA	NA	TRBV5-1	TRBJ1-1	TGCGCCAGCAGCCCCGACAGCTTTGAAGCTTTCTTT	CASSPDSFEAFF
NA	NA	TRBV27	TRBJ2-7	TGTGCCAGCAGTTTGTCAGGGGCTGTCGAGCAGTACTTC	CASSLSGAVEQYF
TRBD2	NA	TRBV4-1	TRBJ2-3	TGCGCCAGCAGTCTGGGACTAGCGGGAGGGCCCTCGCGCACAGATACGCAGTATTTT	CASSLGLAGGPSRTDTQYF
NA	NA	TRBV28	TRBJ1-4	TGTGCCAGCAGTCCAGGGACCCTCGGCCCAGAAGTAACTAATGAAAAACTGTTTTTT	CASSPGTLGPEVTNEKLFF
NA	NA	TRBV28	TRBJ2-1	TGTGCCAGCAGTTTGAATCTGAGGACCGACTCCTACAATGAGCAGTTCTTC	CASSLNLRTDSYNEQFF
NA	NA	TRBV28	TRBJ2-6	TGTGCCAGCAGCGGATCTGGGGCCAACGTCCTGACTTTC	CASSGSGANVLTF
NA	NA	TRBV28	TRBJ1-2	TGTGCCAGCGGACAGTCCCATACCCATGGCTACACCTTC	CASGQSHTHGYTF
NA	NA	TRBV28	TRBJ2-1	TGTGCCAGCAGTTCCCGAGAGGTGAGGGCATACAATGAGCAGTTCTTC	CASSSREVRAYNEQFF
NA	NA	TRBV9	TRBJ2-2	TGTGCCAGCAGCCCACGTACCGGGGAGCTGTTTTTT	CASSPRTGELFF
TRBD2	NA	TRBV7-6	TRBJ2-5	TGTGCCAGCAGCCCAAATAGCGGGAGTGTGCGAGAGACCCAGTACTTC	CASSPNSGSVRETQYF
NA	NA	TRBV7-9	TRBJ1-1	TGTGCCAGCAGCTTCAACATGTTGAACACTGAAGCTTTCTTT	CASSFNMLNTEAFF
NA	NA	TRBV9	TRBJ2-2	TGTGCCAGCAGCTTCCCAACGCTAGGGGTGGACACCGGGGAGCTGTTTTTT	CASSFPTLGVDTGELFF
NA	NA	TRBV7-9	TRBJ1-4	TGTGCCAGCAGCTCCGCAGGGGAAAAACTGTTTTTT	CASSSAGEKLFF
NA	NA	TRBV19	TRBJ1-4	TGTGCCACCTCCAAGCTGTTCACTAATGAAAAACTGTTTTTT	CATSKLFTNEKLFF
NA	NA	TRBV19	TRBJ2-7	TGTGCCAGTAGTACACGGACTAACGTGGGCGAGCAGTACTTC	CASSTRTNVGEQYF
TRBD2	NA	TRBV5-6	TRBJ2-3	TGTGCCAGCAGTGGGGGGGCAGATACGCAGTATTTT	CASSGGADTQYF
NA	once	TRBV4-1	TRBJ2-3	TGCGCCAGCAGCCAAGTGAGATTGAGGGAAACAGATACGCAGTATTTT	CASSQVRLRETDTQYF
NA	NA	TRBV27	TRBJ1-1	TGTGCCAGCAGTTTAGATGGGAACACTGAAGCTTTCTTT	CASSLDGNTEAFF
NA	NA	TRBV28	TRBJ1-4	TGTGCCAGCAGTTTTTCGATCCTTAATGAAAAACTGTTTTTT	CASSFSILNEKLFF
NA	NA	TRBV5-6	TRBJ1-3	TGTGCCAGCAGCTTCGGGGAAAGTGGAAACACCATATATTTT	CASSFGESGNTIYF
TRBD1	NA	TRBV19	TRBJ1-1	TGTGCCAGTAGAACCCGCGGGACAGGGGGCCCGAACACTGAAGCTTTCTTT	CASRTRGTGGPNTEAFF
TRBD2	NA	TRBV9	TRBJ2-7	TGTGCCAGCAGCACCAGCGGGAGCGGGGCCTACGAGCAGTACTTC	CASSTSGSGAYEQYF
NA	few	TRBV30	TRBJ1-1	TGTGCCTGGATGGTTCTTACTTTTGAAGCTTTCTTT	CAWMVLTFEAFF
TRBD1	NA	TRBV28	TRBJ1-1	TGTGCCAGCAGCCCAGACAGGGAACGAAGTGAAGCTTTCTTT	CASSPDRERSEAFF
NA	NA	TRBV7-7	TRBJ1-1	TGTGCTAGCAGCTTTCCTGGTCAGCAAACCTCTGAAGCTTTCTTT	CASSFPGQQTSEAFF
TRBD2	NA	TRBV27	TRBJ2-7	TGTGCCAGCAGAGTACTAGCGTCAGCCTACGAGCAGTACTTC	CASRVLASAYEQYF
NA	NA	TRBV18	TRBJ2-2	TGTGCCAGCTCACCACCTAGCGGGGAGCTGTTTTTT	CASSPPSGELFF
NA	NA	TRBV7-9	TRBJ2-1	TGTGCCAGCAGCCTAGGGGAGCCCTACAATGAGCAGTTCTTC	CASSLGEPYNEQFF
NA	NA	TRBV6-6	TRBJ1-5	TGTGCCAGCACCCCGGTCGGGGGGGATCAGCCCCAGCATTTT	CASTPVGGDQPQHF
NA	NA	TRBV6-6	TRBJ1-1	TGTGCCAGCAGTTCGTCCGGGAACACTGAAGCTTTCTTT	CASSSSGNTEAFF
NA	once	TRBV9	TRBJ2-1	TGTGCCAGCAGCCCCGGGGTAGCGGCCAATGAGCAGTTCTTC	CASSPGVAANEQFF
TRBD2	NA	TRBV2	TRBJ2-1	TGTGCCAGCAGTGAGTGGGGACTAGCGGGAGGCTTCTACAATGAGCAGTTCTTC	CASSEWGLAGGFYNEQFF
TRBD2	once	TRBV27	TRBJ2-1	TGTGCCAGCAGCCCGGTAGCGGGGGATTACAATGAGCAGTTCTTC	CASSPVAGDYNEQFF